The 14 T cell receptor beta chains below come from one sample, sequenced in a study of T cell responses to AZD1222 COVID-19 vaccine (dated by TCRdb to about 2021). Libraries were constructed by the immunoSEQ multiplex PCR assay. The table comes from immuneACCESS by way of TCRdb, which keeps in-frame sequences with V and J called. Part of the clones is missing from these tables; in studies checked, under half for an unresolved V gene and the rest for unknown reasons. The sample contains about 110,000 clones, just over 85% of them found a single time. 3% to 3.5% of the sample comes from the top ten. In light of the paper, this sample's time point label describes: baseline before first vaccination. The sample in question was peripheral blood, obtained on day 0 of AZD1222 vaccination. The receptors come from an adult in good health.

The CDR3 nucleotides are TGTGCCAGTAGTATCAGGCCAGCGGGCGGCTCAGAGACCCAGTACTTC. Amino acid sequence: CASSIRPAGGSETQYF. The chain employs TRBV19 and TRBJ2-5; TRBD2 might be the D (6 bases). The germline V gene has CDR1 LNHDA and CDR2 SQIVND (reference sequence). This CDR3 contains 16 residues. V gave up 3 bases and J gave up 4 bases, with 18 bases separating them.

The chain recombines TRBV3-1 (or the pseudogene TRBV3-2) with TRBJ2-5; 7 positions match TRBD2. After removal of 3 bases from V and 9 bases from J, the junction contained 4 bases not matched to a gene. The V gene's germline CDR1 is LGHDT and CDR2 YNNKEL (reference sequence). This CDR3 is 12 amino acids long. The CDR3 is CASSQRAGAQYF. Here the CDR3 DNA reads TGTGCCAGCAGCCAGAGGGCGGGGGCCCAGTACTTC.

CDR3 nucleotide sequence: TGCGCCAGCAGCCCGGAGGGGGGGGTCCAAGAAAAACTGTTTTTT. Encoded protein: CASSPEGGVQEKLFF. J is TRBJ1-4 and V is TRBV5-1, with D tentatively TRBD1 (6 bases). Trimming removed 4 bases from V and 8 bases from J, with 18 bases in between. The germline CDR1 and CDR2 sequences are SGHRS and YFSETQ. The CDR3 covers 15 residues.

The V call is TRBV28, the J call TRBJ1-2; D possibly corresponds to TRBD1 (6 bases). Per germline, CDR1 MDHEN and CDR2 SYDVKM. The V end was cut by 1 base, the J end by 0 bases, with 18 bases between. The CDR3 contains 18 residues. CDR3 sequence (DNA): TGTGCCAGCAGTTTATTTTTACGAAGAAGGGGGACTAACTATGGCTACACCTTC. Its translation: CASSLFLRRRGTNYGYTF.

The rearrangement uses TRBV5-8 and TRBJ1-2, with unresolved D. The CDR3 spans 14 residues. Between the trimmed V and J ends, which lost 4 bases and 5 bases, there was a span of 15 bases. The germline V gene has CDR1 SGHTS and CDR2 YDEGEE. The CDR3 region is CASSAGPAPYGYTF. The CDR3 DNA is TGTGCCAGCAGCGCCGGGCCAGCCCCGTATGGCTACACCTTC. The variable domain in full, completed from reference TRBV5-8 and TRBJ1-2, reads EAGVTQSPTHLIKTRGQQATLRCSPISGHTSVYWYQQALGLGLQFLLWYDEGEERNRGNFPPRFSGRQFPNYSSELNVNALELEDSALYLCASSAGPAPYGYTFGSGTRLTVV.

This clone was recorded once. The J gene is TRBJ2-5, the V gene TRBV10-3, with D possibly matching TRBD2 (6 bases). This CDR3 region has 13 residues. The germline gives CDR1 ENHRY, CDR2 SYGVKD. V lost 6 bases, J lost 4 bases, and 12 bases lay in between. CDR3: CAIRGLGGETQYF. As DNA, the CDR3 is TGTGCCATCAGGGGACTTGGGGGAGAGACCCAGTACTTC.

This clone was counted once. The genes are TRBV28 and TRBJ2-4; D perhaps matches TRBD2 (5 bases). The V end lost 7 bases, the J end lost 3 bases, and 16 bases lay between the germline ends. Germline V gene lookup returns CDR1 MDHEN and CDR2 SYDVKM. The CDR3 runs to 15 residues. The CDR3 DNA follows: TGTGCCAGCACCCTTCGGAGCGGAGACAAAAACATTCAGTACTTC. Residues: CASTLRSGDKNIQYF.

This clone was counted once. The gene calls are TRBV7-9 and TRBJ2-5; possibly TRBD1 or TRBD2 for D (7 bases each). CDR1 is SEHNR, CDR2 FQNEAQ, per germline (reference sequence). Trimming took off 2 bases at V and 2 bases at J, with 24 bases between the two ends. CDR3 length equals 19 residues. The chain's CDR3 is CASSLSPQGGLDRQETQYF. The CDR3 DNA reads TGTGCCAGCAGCTTATCCCCTCAGGGGGGGCTTGATCGTCAAGAGACCCAGTACTTC.

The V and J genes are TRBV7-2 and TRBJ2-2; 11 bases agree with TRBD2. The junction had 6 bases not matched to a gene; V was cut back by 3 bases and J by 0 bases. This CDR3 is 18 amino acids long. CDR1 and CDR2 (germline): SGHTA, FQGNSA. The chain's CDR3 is CASSFTSGGLTNTGELFF. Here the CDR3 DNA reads TGTGCCAGCAGCTTTACTAGCGGGGGCCTTACGAACACCGGGGAGCTGTTTTTT.

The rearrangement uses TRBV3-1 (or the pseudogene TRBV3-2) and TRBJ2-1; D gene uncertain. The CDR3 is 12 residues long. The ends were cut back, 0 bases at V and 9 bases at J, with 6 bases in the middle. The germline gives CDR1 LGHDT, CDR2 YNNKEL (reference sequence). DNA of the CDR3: TGTGCCAGCAGCCAAGATGACGGTGAGCAGTTCTTC. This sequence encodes CASSQDDGEQFF.

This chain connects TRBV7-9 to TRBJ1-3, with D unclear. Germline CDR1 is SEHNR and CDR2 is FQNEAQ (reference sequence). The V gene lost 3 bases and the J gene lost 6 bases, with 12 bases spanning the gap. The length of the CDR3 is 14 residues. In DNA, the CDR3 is TGTGCCAGCAGCTTTTTAGGGATTGAAAACACCATATATTTT. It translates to CASSFLGIENTIYF.

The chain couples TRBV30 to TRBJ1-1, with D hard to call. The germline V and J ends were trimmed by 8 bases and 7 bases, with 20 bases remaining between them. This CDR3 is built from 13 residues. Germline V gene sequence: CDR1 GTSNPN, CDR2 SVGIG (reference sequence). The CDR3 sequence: CAGMRGGVFEAFF. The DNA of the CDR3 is TGTGCCGGCATGAGAGGCGGGGTTTTTGAAGCTTTCTTT. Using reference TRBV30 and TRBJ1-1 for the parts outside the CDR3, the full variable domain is SQTIHQWPATLVQPVGSPLSLECTVEGTSNPNLYWYRQAAGRGLQLLFYSVGIGQISSEVPQNLSASRPQDRQFILSSKKLLLSDSGFYLCAGMRGGVFEAFFGQGTRLTVV.

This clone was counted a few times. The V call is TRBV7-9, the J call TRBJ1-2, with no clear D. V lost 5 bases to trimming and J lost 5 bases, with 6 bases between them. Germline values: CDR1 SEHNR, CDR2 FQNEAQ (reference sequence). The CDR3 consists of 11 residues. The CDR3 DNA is TGTGCCAGCAGCATGAGTTATGGCTACACCTTC. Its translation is CASSMSYGYTF.

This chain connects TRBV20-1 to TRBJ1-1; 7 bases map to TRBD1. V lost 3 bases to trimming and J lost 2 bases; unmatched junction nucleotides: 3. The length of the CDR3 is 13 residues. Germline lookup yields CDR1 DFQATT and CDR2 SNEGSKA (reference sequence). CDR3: CSASWDSNTEAFF. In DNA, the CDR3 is TGCAGTGCTAGTTGGGACAGTAACACTGAAGCTTTCTTT.